This is a list of T cell receptor beta chains from one sample in a study of T cells after yellow fever vaccination. TCRdb re-derived calls from the 5' RACE reads in MiXCR, one entry per CDR3 protein. The sample includes 620,000 or so distinct CDR3 sequences, 9% to 15% seen only once; the top ten take under 15%. Sequenced here: PBMCs, sampled on the day of the yellow fever booster vaccination. These TCRs come from a man aged 30 to 45 who received the YFV17D yellow fever vaccine. The CDR3 runs from the conserved cysteine through the conserved F or W. Each record gives: V gene, clone size, J gene, D gene, CDR3 protein, CDR3 DNA. D genes are given only for firm matches. Clone size appears in some rows only: once, few, many, or a class for an expanded clone.

TRBV24-1	once	TRBJ2-1	.	CATSAQTASSYNEQFF	TGTGCCACCAGTGCCCAGACTGCGAGCTCCTACAATGAGCAGTTCTTC
TRBV7-2	.	TRBJ1-2	.	CASSLDPLANYGYTF	TGTGCCAGCAGCTTAGACCCCCTGGCCAACTATGGCTACACCTTC
TRBV27	few	TRBJ2-7	TRBD2	CASSMVPSGLFEQYF	TGTGCCAGCAGTATGGTTCCTAGCGGGCTTTTCGAGCAGTACTTC
TRBV6-7	.	TRBJ2-5	.	CARSRTQDF	TGTGCCAGGAGTCGGACCCAGGACTTC
TRBV5-1	once	TRBJ2-1	TRBD2	CASSLLVAGGSNEQFF	TGCGCCAGCAGCTTGTTGGTAGCGGGAGGGTCCAATGAGCAGTTCTTC
TRBV19	.	TRBJ2-2	TRBD1	CASSPHRGRGGELFF	TGTGCCAGTAGCCCGCACAGGGGGCGCGGAGGGGAGCTGTTTTTT
TRBV3-1	.	TRBJ2-1	.	CAFTPTPNYRVVVNEQFF	TGTGCCTTCACCCCCACACCAAACTACAGGGTCGTAGTAAATGAGCAGTTCTTC
TRBV7-2	.	TRBJ1-2	.	CGVDKKIYGYTF	TGTGGGGTAGATAAAAAGATATATGGCTACACCTTC
TRBV12-3/TRBV12-4	.	TRBJ2-1	.	CASSFRRGALHEQFF	TGTGCCAGCAGTTTTAGGCGGGGCGCCCTTCATGAGCAGTTCTTC
TRBV20-1	.	TRBJ1-1	TRBD1	CSANPETGLNTEAFF	TGCAGTGCTAACCCCGAGACAGGGTTGAACACTGAAGCTTTCTTT
TRBV20-1	.	TRBJ2-7	.	CSAGGGAYEQYF	TGCAGTGCCGGGGGAGGTGCCTACGAGCAGTACTTC
TRBV15	.	TRBJ2-5	.	CATSRDQTGETQYF	TGTGCCACCAGCAGAGATCAAACGGGAGAGACCCAGTACTTC
TRBV20-1	many	TRBJ2-1	.	CSAMLHSYNEQFF	TGCAGTGCTATGTTACACTCCTACAATGAGCAGTTCTTC
TRBV12-3/TRBV12-4	few	TRBJ1-1	.	CASSFSPGNTEAFF	TGTGCCAGCAGTTTTTCTCCGGGGAACACTGAAGCTTTCTTT
TRBV4-3	.	TRBJ2-3	.	CASSQRSGQLPSGDTQYF	TGCGCCAGCAGCCAACGCTCAGGACAGCTCCCTTCAGGGGATACGCAGTATTTT
TRBV5-4	.	TRBJ2-2	TRBD2	CASSLGAGGYPGELFF	TGTGCCAGCAGCTTAGGAGCGGGAGGGTACCCCGGGGAGCTGTTTTTT
TRBV28	many	TRBJ2-1	.	CASSFLTGEQFF	TGTGCCAGCAGTTTCCTTACAGGGGAGCAGTTCTTC
TRBV29-1	.	TRBJ2-1	.	CSVEPITYNEQFF	TGCAGCGTTGAGCCTATTACCTACAATGAGCAGTTCTTC
TRBV5-1	.	TRBJ1-1	TRBD1	CASSPGTVAFF	TGCGCCAGCAGCCCCGGGACAGTAGCTTTCTTT
TRBV9	few	TRBJ1-5	.	CASSVGVVSNQPQHF	TGTGCCAGCAGCGTAGGTGTTGTGAGCAATCAGCCCCAGCATTTT
TRBV5-1	few	TRBJ2-5	.	CASSLGGQHETQYF	TGCGCCAGCAGCTTAGGGGGGCAGCATGAGACCCAGTACTTC
TRBV5-1	few	TRBJ1-2	TRBD1	CASSADRGRNYGYTF	TGCGCCAGCAGCGCTGACAGGGGGCGGAACTATGGCTACACCTTC
TRBV9	.	TRBJ2-1	TRBD2	CASSPPRDGRGEQFF	TGTGCCAGCAGCCCCCCCCGGGACGGGAGGGGTGAGCAGTTCTTC
TRBV18	.	TRBJ1-1	.	CASSPPFRGSTIEAFF	TGTGCCAGCTCACCACCGTTTCGGGGTTCAACGATTGAAGCTTTCTTT
TRBV20-1	few	TRBJ1-1	.	CSARKGRGTEAFF	TGCAGTGCGCGGAAAGGAAGGGGCACTGAAGCTTTCTTT
TRBV7-2	many	TRBJ1-2	.	CASSLVVYGYTF	TGTGCCAGCAGCTTAGTGGTCTATGGCTACACCTTC
TRBV20-1	.	TRBJ1-5	.	CSATSSNQPQHF	TGCAGTGCTACCAGTAGCAATCAGCCCCAGCATTTT
TRBV4-2	few	TRBJ2-3	TRBD2	CASSQNPAGGPYTQYF	TGTGCCAGCAGCCAAAACCCAGCGGGAGGGCCCTATACGCAGTATTTT
TRBV7-9	.	TRBJ1-1	.	CASSLGVLEGAFF	TGTGCCAGCAGCCTTGGAGTGTTGGAGGGGGCTTTCTTT
TRBV18	.	TRBJ1-2	.	CASSPAGANNYGYTF	TGTGCCAGCTCACCGGCGGGCGCAAATAACTATGGCTACACCTTC
TRBV6-2/TRBV6-3	few	TRBJ2-4	.	CASKTGPPVDIQYF	TGTGCCAGCAAGACAGGCCCGCCGGTGGACATTCAGTACTTC
TRBV20-1	.	TRBJ2-2	TRBD1	CSAPVTGGTGELFF	TGCAGTGCTCCAGTTACAGGGGGCACCGGGGAGCTGTTTTTT
TRBV7-8	.	TRBJ2-7	.	CASRAARTAKYEQYF	TGTGCCAGCAGGGCGGCAAGGACAGCCAAGTACGAGCAGTACTTC
TRBV5-1	few	TRBJ2-5	.	CASSYGTRETQYF	TGCGCCAGCAGCTACGGGACTCGAGAGACCCAGTACTTC
TRBV12-3/TRBV12-4	few	TRBJ1-2	.	CASSFSTNYGYTF	TGTGCCAGCAGTTTTTCGACTAACTATGGCTACACCTTC
TRBV3-1	.	TRBJ2-2	.	CASSQVYFTGELFF	TGTGCCAGCAGCCAAGTCTACTTCACCGGGGAGCTGTTTTTT
TRBV27	.	TRBJ2-2	TRBD2	CASSFSTSGRGGELFF	TGTGCCAGCAGTTTTTCGACTAGCGGGAGAGGCGGGGAGCTGTTTTTT
TRBV7-8	.	TRBJ1-1	.	CASSLPGTEAFF	TGTGCCAGCAGCTTACCTGGGACTGAAGCTTTCTTT
TRBV19	.	TRBJ2-7	TRBD2	CASRSGSTYEQYF	TGTGCCAGCCGAAGCGGGAGCACGTACGAGCAGTACTTC
TRBV7-8	.	TRBJ2-2	.	CASSIYKYDDGELFF	TGTGCCAGCAGCATCTACAAGTACGACGACGGGGAGCTGTTTTTT
TRBV10-3	few	TRBJ2-7	.	CAIKGRGKEGEQYF	TGTGCCATCAAGGGAAGGGGGAAGGAGGGCGAGCAGTACTTC
TRBV11-2	few	TRBJ1-6	.	CASSPHESYNSPLHF	TGTGCCAGCAGCCCCCACGAGTCCTATAATTCACCCCTCCACTTT
TRBV7-2	.	TRBJ2-1	.	CASSSGAGWNEQFF	TGTGCCAGCAGCTCAGGGGCCGGGTGGAATGAGCAGTTCTTC
TRBV6-1	few	TRBJ2-5	.	CASCQGVGQETQYF	TGTGCCAGTTGCCAGGGTGTGGGGCAAGAGACCCAGTACTTC
TRBV19	.	TRBJ1-1	.	CASSPHVGRRNTEAFF	TGTGCCAGTAGCCCGCACGTGGGGCGAAGGAACACTGAAGCTTTCTTT
TRBV5-1	.	TRBJ2-7	TRBD2	CASSSERTGLAGAYEQYF	TGCGCCAGCAGCTCGGAGCGGACGGGACTAGCGGGGGCCTACGAGCAGTACTTC
TRBV20-1	few	TRBJ2-7	.	CSASLAGFEYEQYF	TGCAGTGCTAGCCTGGCGGGATTCGAGTACGAGCAGTACTTC
TRBV27	few	TRBJ1-6	.	CASRALTRAYSPLHF	TGTGCCAGCAGGGCCTTGACCCGCGCCTATTCACCCCTCCACTTT
TRBV30	few	TRBJ2-5	.	CAWSIQVEETQYF	TGTGCCTGGAGCATCCAGGTAGAAGAGACCCAGTACTTC
TRBV7-9	many	TRBJ2-1	.	CASSLVTSSEQFF	TGTGCCAGCAGCTTAGTTACTTCCAGTGAGCAGTTCTTC
TRBV27	.	TRBJ1-1	.	CASIPQWGNTEAFF	TGTGCCAGCATCCCCCAGTGGGGGAACACTGAAGCTTTCTTT
TRBV7-3	.	TRBJ2-3	.	CASSSFGEPTQYF	TGTGCCAGCAGCTCGTTCGGGGAGCCGACGCAGTATTTT
TRBV29-1	many	TRBJ2-2	TRBD2	CSVAQREGPGELFF	TGCAGCGTTGCCCAGCGGGAGGGCCCCGGGGAGCTGTTTTTT
TRBV10-3	.	TRBJ1-1	TRBD1	CAIRGQGIMNTEAFF	TGTGCCATCAGGGGACAGGGGATAATGAACACTGAAGCTTTCTTT
TRBV5-6	.	TRBJ2-5	TRBD2	CASSTGLAGSRTQYF	TGTGCCAGCAGCACGGGACTAGCGGGATCGCGGACCCAGTACTTC
TRBV7-2	few	TRBJ2-1	.	CASSTSPRTPHLVEQFF	TGTGCCAGCAGCACAAGCCCTCGGACCCCTCATTTGGTTGAGCAGTTCTTC
TRBV3-1	few	TRBJ2-7	.	CASSLQQPGASGEQYF	TGTGCCAGCAGCCTCCAGCAGCCGGGGGCGTCTGGAGAGCAGTACTTC
TRBV24-1	.	TRBJ2-1	TRBD2	CATSDALAGYYNEQFF	TGTGCCACCAGTGACGCCCTAGCGGGGTACTACAATGAGCAGTTCTTC
TRBV20-1	few	TRBJ1-5	.	CSASQGSQPQHF	TGCAGTGCTAGCCAGGGGTCTCAGCCCCAGCATTTT